One sample yielded the 18 T cell receptor beta chains listed below, sequenced in a study of blood T cell repertoires in COVID-19. Libraries were prepared by immunoSEQ multiplex PCR; TCRdb keeps only in-frame clonotypes and omits some of them. The sample lists over 250,000 clones; 88% were seen once. Sequences were obtained from peripheral blood. Source of these receptors: a woman in her thirties or forties who had recovered from COVID-19.

The chain employs TRBV5-4 and TRBJ2-2; 11 bases align to TRBD2. Germline CDR1 SGHNT, CDR2 YYREEE (reference sequence). CDR3 length equals 18 residues. V lost 4 bases and J lost 4; bases outside the gene matches: 12. CDR3 coding DNA: TGTGCCAGCAGCCCCGGGGGGACTAGCGGCAGGGGCACCGGGGAGCTGTTTTTT. Encoded protein: CASSPGGTSGRGTGELFF.

This clone showed up just a few times. This chain links TRBV7-3 with TRBJ2-3; a weak D match, TRBD2 (5 bases). The CDR3 is 13 residues long. V lost 6 bases and J 0 bases, leaving 7 bases between the germline ends. CDR1 and CDR2 from the germline V gene are SGHTA and FQGTGA. The CDR3 DNA follows: TGTGCCAGCAGACGGGATAGCACAGATACGCAGTATTTT. Translating gives CASRRDSTDTQYF.

V is TRBV19 and J is TRBJ1-2, with 8 bases identical to TRBD1. The CDR3 runs 17 residues. Germline values: CDR1 LNHDA, CDR2 SQIVND (reference sequence). V dropped 7 bases and J dropped 2; count of bases not matched to a gene: 15. For the CDR3, the DNA is TGTGCCAGTACCCCAGACAGGGGCCCCGGCCCCAACTATGGCTACACCTTC. Protein: CASTPDRGPGPNYGYTF. The full variable domain, rest sourced from reference TRBV19 and TRBJ1-2, is DGGITQSPKYLFRKEGQNVTLSCEQNLNHDAMYWYRQDPGQGLRLIYYSQIVNDFQKGDIAEGYSVSREKKESFPLTVTSAQKNPTAFYLCASTPDRGPGPNYGYTFGSGTRLTVV.

The chain combines TRBV7-6 with TRBJ2-6; 10 nucleotides agree with TRBD2. The CDR3 length is 17 residues. Trimming cost V 5 bases and J 2 bases; bases outside gene matches: 6. Germline V gene data show CDR1 as SGHVS and CDR2 as FNYEAQ. Here the CDR3 DNA reads TGTGCCAGCAGCCCTCGGACTAGCGGCACTGGGGCCAACGTCCTGACTTTC. It specifies CASSPRTSGTGANVLTF.

At least ten counts were recorded for this clone. The CDR3 spells CASSWGGGGSYNEQFF. CDR3 bases: TGTGCCAGCAGCTGGGGGGGAGGAGGCTCCTACAATGAGCAGTTCTTC. The rearrangement joins TRBV5-4 to TRBJ2-1; 7 bases are a match to TRBD2. V lost 3 bases, J lost 0 bases, and 6 bases stayed unmatched. The CDR3 consists of 16 residues. The germline gives CDR1 SGHNT, CDR2 YYREEE (reference sequence).

The gene calls are TRBV7-9 and TRBJ1-6, with D possibly matching TRBD1 (5 bases). The CDR3 has 14 residues. Trimming pared 2 bases from V and 5 bases from J, leaving 7 bases between. CDR1 is SEHNR and CDR2 is FQNEAQ in the germline V gene (reference sequence). The CDR3 sequence: CASSLRQNNSPLHF. CDR3 DNA sequence: TGTGCCAGCAGCTTAAGACAGAATAATTCACCCCTCCACTTT.

The chain has TRBV7-8 and TRBJ2-7; 7 positions match TRBD2. Germline values: CDR1 SGHVS, CDR2 FQNEAQ. V was pared by 5 bases and J by 4 bases, with 11 bases of the junction left unmatched. The CDR3 spans 15 residues. CDR3 in amino acids: CASSTLHGGFYEQYF. The DNA for the CDR3 is TGTGCCAGCAGCACCCTACACGGGGGGTTTTACGAGCAGTACTTC.

The chain uses TRBV6-5 and TRBJ1-2; no clear D. V was pared by 2 bases and J by 2 bases, with 3 bases between. Per germline, CDR1 MNHEY and CDR2 SVGAGI. This CDR3 has 12 residues. The CDR3 loop is CASSYRNYGYTF. The CDR3 DNA is TGTGCCAGCAGTTACCGGAACTATGGCTACACCTTC.

The genes are TRBV5-4 and TRBJ1-3; the D is unclear. Germline V gene sequence: CDR1 SGHNT, CDR2 YYREEE (reference sequence). The ends were cut back, 0 bases at V and 0 bases at J, with 10 bases in the middle. This CDR3 spans 16 amino acids. The CDR3 reads CASSLGVLSSGNTIYF. The CDR3 DNA sequence: TGTGCCAGCAGCTTGGGTGTCCTCAGCTCTGGAAACACCATATATTTT.

This CDR3 reads CASSRGGVGQPQHF. The CDR3 nucleotides are TGTGCCAGTAGTCGTGGAGGGGTGGGTCAGCCCCAGCATTTT. This sequence joins TRBV19 and TRBJ1-5, with TRBD1 as a possible D gene (5 bases). The V end lost 5 bases, the J end lost 6 bases, and 14 bases lay between the germline ends. The CDR3 sequence is 14 residues long. Germline-derived CDR1 and CDR2 are LNHDA and SQIVND (reference sequence).

CDR3 in DNA: TGTGCCAGCTCACCGGCCCAAGAGACCCAGTACTTC. It encodes CASSPAQETQYF. The chain combines TRBV18 with TRBJ2-5; D unresolved. This CDR3 spans 12 amino acids. V was shortened by 3 bases and J by 1 base, with 3 bases between the two germline ends. CDR1 is KGHSH, CDR2 LQKENI, per germline.

The V and J genes are TRBV30 and TRBJ2-1, with D unresolved. The germline V gene encodes CDR1 GTSNPN and CDR2 SVGIG (reference sequence). The length of the CDR3 is 12 residues. V shed 2 bases and J shed 2 bases, with 4 bases lying between them. CDR3 loop: CAWSSAYNEQFF. The CDR3 DNA reads TGTGCCTGGAGTAGCGCCTACAATGAGCAGTTCTTC.

This rearrangement joins TRBV11-3 to TRBJ2-5; no firm D call. Germline CDR1 is SGHNT and CDR2 is YENEEA. The CDR3 spans 13 residues. V gave up 5 bases and J gave up 5 bases, with 12 bases separating them. As DNA, the CDR3 is TGTGCCAGCAGCACCCGACCCGGGGAGACCCAGTACTTC. The encoded protein is CASSTRPGETQYF.

This clone appeared once. The chain links TRBV2 to TRBJ2-1; 13 bases fit TRBD2. The V segment lost 7 bases and the J segment 9 bases; nucleotides outside the gene matches: 6. CDR1 SNHLY and CDR2 FYNNEI come from the germline V gene. CDR3 length: 14 amino acids. Written as DNA, the CDR3 is TGTGCCAGCAAGGGGACTAGCGGGAATGTTGAGCAGTTCTTC. This codes for CASKGTSGNVEQFF. Filled out from reference TRBV2 and TRBJ2-1, the complete variable domain reads EPEVTQTPSHQVTQMGQEVILRCVPISNHLYFYWYRQILGQKVEFLVSFYNNEISEKSEIFDDQFSVERPDGSNFTLKIRSTKLEDSAMYFCASKGTSGNVEQFFGPGTRLTVL.

The chain carries TRBV6-2 or TRBV6-3 and TRBJ2-1, with TRBD2 matching 14 bases. The germline V gene encodes CDR1 MNHEY and CDR2 SVGEGT. The J segment lost 4 bases and the V segment lost 2 bases, leaving 7 bases of the junction unmatched. The CDR3 spans 18 residues. CDR3: CASSYEGLAGVRYNEQFF. CDR3 in DNA: TGTGCCAGCAGTTACGAGGGACTAGCGGGAGTAAGATACAATGAGCAGTTCTTC.

The CDR3 spells CATSDRGDYGYTF. CDR3 bases: TGTGCCACCAGCGACCGGGGGGACTATGGCTACACCTTC. The V and J genes are TRBV24-1 and TRBJ1-2, with D perhaps TRBD1 (5 bases). The germline CDR1 and CDR2 sequences are KGHDR and SFDVKD. The CDR3 loop spans 13 amino acids. Trimming removed 7 bases at V and 3 bases at J, with 11 bases between.

This sequence joins TRBV9 and TRBJ2-5, with 11 bases lining up with TRBD2. J was trimmed by 1 base and V by 0 bases; bases with no gene match: 5. CDR1 and CDR2 (germline): SGDLS, YYNGEE. The CDR3 spans 17 residues. CDR3 in DNA: TGTGCCAGCAGCGTAGGTCTAGCGGGAGGCCCCCAAGAGACCCAGTACTTC. Residues: CASSVGLAGGPQETQYF.

Only a few counts were recorded for this clone. The rearrangement uses TRBV7-6 and TRBJ2-7, with TRBD1 matching over 8 bases. CDR1 is SGHVS, CDR2 FNYEAQ, per germline. The CDR3 covers 15 residues. The J segment lost 2 bases and the V segment lost 5 bases, leaving 8 bases of the junction unmatched. The CDR3 region is CASSLDRGLTYEQYF. The CDR3 nucleotides read TGTGCCAGCAGCCTTGACAGGGGTCTCACCTACGAGCAGTACTTC. Combining the CDR3 with reference TRBV7-6 and TRBJ2-7 gives the whole variable domain GAGVSQSPRYKVTKRGQDVALRCDPISGHVSLYWYRQALGQGPEFLTYFNYEAQQDKSGLPNDRFSAERPEGSISTLTIQRTEQRDSAMYRCASSLDRGLTYEQYFGPGTRLTVT.